This TCR beta chain was identified in a study of blood T cell repertoires in COVID-19. Study in general: The cDNA or gDNA used as material had been derived from T cells, B-cell-depleted T cells, or PBMCs.

Germline loops: CDR1 WSHSY, CDR2 SAAADI. After removal of 2 bases from V and 5 bases from J, the junction contained 6 bases not matched to a gene. The CDR3 sequence is 16 residues long. Profiled with immunoSEQ multiplex PCR; TCRdb holds only in-frame clones, not every one. This table holds 69,000 or so clones, about four fifths found once. Sequencing was performed on peripheral blood. This receptor was obtained from a woman of 80 years or more with acute or convalescent COVID-19. The rearrangement links TRBV10-2 to TRBJ2-2; 9 nucleotides match TRBD2. In DNA, the CDR3 is TGCGCCAGCAGTGAGATCAGCGGGAGGCGTACCGGGGAGCTGTTTTTT. Translating gives CASSEISGRRTGELFF.